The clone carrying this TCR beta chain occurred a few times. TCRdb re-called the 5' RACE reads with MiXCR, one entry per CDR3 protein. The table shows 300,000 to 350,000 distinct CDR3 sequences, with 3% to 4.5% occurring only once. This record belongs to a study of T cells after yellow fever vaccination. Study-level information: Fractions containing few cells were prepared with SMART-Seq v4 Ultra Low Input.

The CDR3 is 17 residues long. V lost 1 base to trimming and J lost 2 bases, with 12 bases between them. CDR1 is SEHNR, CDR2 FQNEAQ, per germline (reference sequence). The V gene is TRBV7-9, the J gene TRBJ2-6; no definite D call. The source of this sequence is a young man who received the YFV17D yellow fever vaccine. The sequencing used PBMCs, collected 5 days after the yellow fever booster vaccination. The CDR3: CASSLGIVEPGANVLTF. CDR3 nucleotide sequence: TGTGCCAGCAGCTTAGGTATCGTGGAGCCTGGGGCCAACGTCCTGACTTTC.